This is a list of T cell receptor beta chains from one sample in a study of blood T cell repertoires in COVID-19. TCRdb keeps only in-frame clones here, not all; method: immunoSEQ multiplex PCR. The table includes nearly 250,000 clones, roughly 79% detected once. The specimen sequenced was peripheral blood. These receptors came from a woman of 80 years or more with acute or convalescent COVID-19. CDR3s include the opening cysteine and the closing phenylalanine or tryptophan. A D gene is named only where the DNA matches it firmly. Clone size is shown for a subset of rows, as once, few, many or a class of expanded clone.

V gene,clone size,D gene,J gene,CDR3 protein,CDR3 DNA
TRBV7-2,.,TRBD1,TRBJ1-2,CASSPDRANYGYTF,TGTGCCAGCAGCCCCGACAGGGCAAACTATGGCTACACCTTC
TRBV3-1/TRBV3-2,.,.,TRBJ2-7,CASRRTDRASYEQYF,TGTGCCAGCAGGCGCACGGACAGAGCCTCCTACGAGCAGTACTTC
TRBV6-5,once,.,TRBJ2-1,CASMRIGYRNNEQFF,TGTGCCAGCATGAGGATAGGATATCGGAACAATGAGCAGTTCTTC
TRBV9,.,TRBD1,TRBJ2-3,CASSRQGSTDTQYF,TGTGCCAGCAGCCGACAGGGTTCCACAGATACGCAGTATTTT
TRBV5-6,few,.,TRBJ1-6,CASSLAEGQYSPLHF,TGTGCCAGCAGCTTGGCCGAGGGACAATATTCACCCCTCCACTTT
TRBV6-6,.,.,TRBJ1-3,CASRPGLPSSGNTIYF,TGTGCCAGCAGACCTGGACTGCCTAGCTCTGGAAACACCATATATTTT
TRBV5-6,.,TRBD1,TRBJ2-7,CASSLTGGTYEQYF,TGTGCCAGCAGCTTGACAGGGGGCACCTACGAGCAGTACTTC
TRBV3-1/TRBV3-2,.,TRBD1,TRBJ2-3,CASSQGLGDRAIDTQYF,TGTGCCAGCAGCCAAGGACTTGGTGACAGGGCGATAGATACGCAGTATTTT
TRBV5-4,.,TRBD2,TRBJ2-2,CASSFTSGGNTGELFF,TGTGCCAGCAGCTTTACTAGCGGGGGTAACACCGGGGAGCTGTTTTTT
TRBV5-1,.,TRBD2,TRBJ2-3,CASSLGGGRAADTQYF,TGCGCCAGCAGCTTGGGAGGCGGGAGGGCCGCAGATACGCAGTATTTT
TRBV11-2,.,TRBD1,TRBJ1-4,CASRTGGMSNEKLFF,TGTGCCAGCAGAACAGGGGGGATGAGTAATGAAAAACTGTTTTTT
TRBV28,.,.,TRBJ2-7,CASSPTGIPYEQYF,TGTGCCAGCAGCCCGACAGGAATTCCCTACGAGCAGTACTTC
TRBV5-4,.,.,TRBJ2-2,CASSLSGGNTGELFF,TGTGCCAGCAGCTTGTCCGGGGGGAACACCGGGGAGCTGTTTTTT
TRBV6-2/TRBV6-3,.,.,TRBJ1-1,CASSYSGGRLEAFF,TGTGCCAGCAGTTACTCCGGGGGGCGTCTTGAAGCTTTCTTT
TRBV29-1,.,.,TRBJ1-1,CSVEQGFSTEAFF,TGCAGCGTTGAGCAGGGGTTTTCCACTGAAGCTTTCTTT
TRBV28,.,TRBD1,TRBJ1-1,CASTLPDRVTEAFF,TGTGCCAGCACACTCCCTGACAGGGTCACTGAAGCTTTCTTT
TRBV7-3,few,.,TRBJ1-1,CASSLLGDTEAFF,TGTGCCAGCAGCTTACTAGGGGACACTGAAGCTTTCTTT
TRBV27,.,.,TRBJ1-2,CASSWSAGYGYTF,TGTGCCAGCAGTTGGTCCGCAGGCTATGGCTACACCTTC
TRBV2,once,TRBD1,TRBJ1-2,CASSVGQGRLKGGYTF,TGTGCCAGCAGTGTCGGACAGGGCAGACTAAAGGGTGGCTACACCTTC
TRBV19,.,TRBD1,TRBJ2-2,CASRSGTGTGELFF,TGTGCCAGTAGGTCGGGGACAGGTACCGGGGAGCTGTTTTTT
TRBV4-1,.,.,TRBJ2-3,CASSLQGLNQADTQYF,TGCGCCAGCAGCCTACAGGGATTGAATCAAGCGGATACGCAGTATTTT
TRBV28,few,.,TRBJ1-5,CASSFGTANQPQHF,TGTGCCAGCAGTTTCGGAACAGCCAATCAGCCCCAGCATTTT
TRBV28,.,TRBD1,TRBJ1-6,CASSPYRDSNSPLHF,TGTGCCAGCAGCCCTTACCGGGACAGTAATTCACCCCTCCACTTT
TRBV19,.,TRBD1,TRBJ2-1,CASSYWGTGVEQFF,TGTGCCAGTAGCTATTGGGGAACAGGGGTCGAGCAGTTCTTC
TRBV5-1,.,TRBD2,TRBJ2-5,CASSYRPPGLAGDSSRETQYF,TGCGCCAGCAGCTACCGACCACCGGGACTAGCGGGGGACTCCTCGAGGGAGACCCAGTACTTC
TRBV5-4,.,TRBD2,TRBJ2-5,CASSPRGGEETQYF,TGTGCCAGCAGCCCCCGGGGGGGAGAAGAGACCCAGTACTTC